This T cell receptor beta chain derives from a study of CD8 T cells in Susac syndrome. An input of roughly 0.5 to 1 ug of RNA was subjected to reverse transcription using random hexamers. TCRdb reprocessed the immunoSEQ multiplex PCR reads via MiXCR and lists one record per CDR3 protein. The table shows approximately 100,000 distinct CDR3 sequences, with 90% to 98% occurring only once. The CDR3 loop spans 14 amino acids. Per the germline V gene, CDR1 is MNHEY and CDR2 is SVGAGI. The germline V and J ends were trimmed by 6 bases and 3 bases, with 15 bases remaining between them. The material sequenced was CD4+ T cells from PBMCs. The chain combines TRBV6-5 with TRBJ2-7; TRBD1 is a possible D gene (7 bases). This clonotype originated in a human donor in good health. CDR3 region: CASRSNRGGYEQYF. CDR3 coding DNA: TGTGCCAGCAGATCAAACAGGGGAGGCTACGAGCAGTACTTC.